Listed here are 5 T cell receptor beta chains from one sample, sequenced in a study of T cells after posttransplantation cyclophosphamide (dated by TCRdb to the mid-2010s). Receptor libraries were prepared by the immunoSEQ multiplex PCR assay. Sourced from immuneACCESS, this table was stored by TCRdb with only in-frame sequences that have V and J called. A share of the clones is absent; for the studies checked, an unresolved V gene accounts for under half, and the remainder has no known explanation. Listed for this sample are 35,000 to 55,000 clones, none observed only a single time. Jointly, the top ten make up approximately 2% of the sample. The sample consisted of PBMCs. The source of these receptors is a man aged 40-50 years in good health, CMV-negative, and a related stem cell transplant donor.

This clone was picked up a small number of times. The chain carries TRBV7-9 and TRBJ2-1, with TRBD2 identical over 8 bases. Germline V gene data show CDR1 as SEHNR and CDR2 as FQNEAQ (reference sequence). Trimming removed 5 bases from V and 9 bases from J; junction bases left unmatched: 6. The CDR3 runs 13 residues. CDR3 region: CASSPPGGAEQFF. The CDR3 DNA reads TGTGCCAGCAGCCCCCCCGGGGGGGCTGAGCAGTTCTTC.

This clone came up many times. The V gene is TRBV6-4, the J gene TRBJ2-7; 14 bases line up with TRBD2. V trimming: 9 bases; J trimming: 3 bases; junction bases outside the gene matches: 7. The CDR3 totals 15 residues. Germline V CDR1 and CDR2: MRHNA, SNTAGT. CDR3 coding DNA: TGTGCCAGAAGACTAGCGGGAGGGCCTGTCTACGAGCAGTACGTC. Protein: CARRLAGGPVYEQYV.

Comment on this clone: Being one base from a much bigger clone, this may be a read error. This chain links TRBV27 with TRBJ1-1; a possible D gene is TRBD1 (6 bases). This CDR3 region has 14 residues. Germline loops: CDR1 MNHEY, CDR2 SMNVEV (reference sequence). This CDR3 is CASLLRQGNTGAFF. The DNA for the CDR3 is TGTGCCAGCCTCCTAAGGCAGGGGAACACTGGAGCTTTCTTT.

This clone was observed a few times. V usage is TRBV15 and J usage is TRBJ2-3; 7 positions match TRBD1. Trimming at V came to 0 bases and at J to 3 bases, leaving 9 bases not matched to a gene. From germline, CDR1 is LNHNV and CDR2 YYDKDF (reference sequence). There are 17 residues in the CDR3. Here the CDR3 reads CATSRDIGNRGTDTQYF. In nucleotides, the CDR3 is TGTGCCACCAGCAGAGATATCGGGAACAGGGGAACAGATACGCAGTATTTT.

In this sample, this clone turned up a few times. Different DNA sequences within this sample yield the same CDR3. The chain couples TRBV5-4 to TRBJ1-2; 8 bases align to TRBD1. The germline V gene encodes CDR1 SGHNT and CDR2 YYREEE (reference sequence). The junction had 15 bases not matched to a gene; V was cut back by 3 bases and J by 11 bases. The CDR3 spans 15 residues. CDR3 DNA sequence: TGTGCCAGCAGCTGGGGACAGGTGGGATCTATTGGTTACACCTTC. It specifies CASSWGQVGSIGYTF.